This TCR beta chain was recorded in a study of blood T cell repertoires in COVID-19. The wider study: COVID-19 samples collected from the United States, Italy and Spain covered acute and convalescent phases. Sources were T cells, B-cell-depleted T cells, or PBMCs; the material itself was cDNA or gDNA.

Generated by immunoSEQ multiplex PCR, the TCRdb table keeps only in-frame clones and is missing some. The sample lists about 100,000 clones, almost 80% occurring once. The CDR3 is made up of 13 amino acids. CDR1 is SGHRS, CDR2 YFSETQ, per germline. The V end lost 0 bases, the J end lost 5 bases, and 8 bases lay between the germline ends. This sequence was found in a man aged 70-80 years with active or convalescent COVID-19. The sequenced sample consisted of peripheral blood. V and J are TRBV5-1 and TRBJ2-5; D call uncertain. CDR3 amino acids: CASSLGQVETQYF. CDR3 coding DNA: TGCGCCAGCAGCTTGGGGCAGGTCGAGACCCAGTACTTC. Filled out from reference TRBV5-1 and TRBJ2-5, the complete variable domain reads KAGVTQTPRYLIKTRGQQVTLSCSPISGHRSVSWYQQTPGQGLQFLFEYFSETQRNKGNFPGRFSGRQFSNSRSEMNVSTLELGDSALYLCASSLGQVETQYFGPGTRLLVL.